These T cell receptor beta chains were read from a single sample in a study of blood T cell repertoires in COVID-19. Only in-frame clones appear in the TCRdb table, and some are missing; sequencing was by immunoSEQ multiplex PCR. The table has about 240,000 clones, approximately 85% seen once. What was sequenced was peripheral blood. These receptors originate from an older woman with active or convalescent COVID-19. Each CDR3 is given without its conserved first and last residue.

>15|TRBV18
ASSPTTSGYQQETQY
>14|TRBV19
ASSIHSGTGNLKLF
>11|TRBV6-5
ASGRQGHTEAF
>12|TRBV24-1
ATSDITGGYEQY
>15|TRBV7-2
ASSLAGGRGVEDTQY
>14|TRBV7-2
ASSSTPRGGYSPLH
>13|TRBV5-1
ASSKGQGDNQPQH
>11|TRBV7-2
ASSNQGRDTQY
>11|TRBV20-1
SASRAYEGGYT
>13|TRBV6-5
ATSRARGSADTQY
>12|TRBV9
ASSVSSTYNEQF
>12|TRBV4-1
ASSQVGTNYGYT
>17|TRBV27
ASRAYRGDLPLSTDTQY
>14|TRBV19
ASSSSYTGGNQPQH
>10|TRBV2
ASRRTGVEQY
>13|TRBV15
ATSREGARTDTQY
>12|TRBV4-2
ASSGLAGGNEQF
>12|TRBV19
ASSIAQGPYGYT
>14|TRBV7-3
ASSLTLARGTDTQY
>10|TRBV27
ASSPTGIEAF
>12|TRBV6-5
ASSQTGLAEKLF
>13|TRBV6-6
ASSYEGRPNEKLF
>16|TRBV5-1
ASSGGLAGGTYQETQY
>12|TRBV6-5
ASISPDRGTEAF
>13|TRBV4-3
ASSQDWRYNQPQH
>12|TRBV4-1
ASSSGGSGNTIY
>14|TRBV21-1
ASSLPRDRGREEQY
>12|TRBV6-5
ASSRTIYNQPQH
>11|TRBV30
AWGRATVDTQY
>14|TRBV5-5
ASSLGLGRGNYGYT
>9|TRBV20-1
SASRESEQY
>13|TRBV7-9
ASSLVSGRSYEQY
>14|TRBV4-3
ASSQDWGGSTDTQY
>14|TRBV7-3
ASSLTAGGQGDTQY
>12|TRBV10-3
AISEGGPGNTIY
>13|TRBV7-3
ASSLFGVPYNEQF
>10|TRBV6-1
ASSEGLGRAF
>14|TRBV11-2
ASSLGGTGIGSPLH
>11|TRBV5-1
ASSLGGGDGYT
>14|TRBV14
ASSPALRTGMGEQF